A selection of T cell receptor beta chains follows, all from one sample in a study of T cell changes during pregnancy in multiple sclerosis. Generated by immunoSEQ multiplex PCR, the TCRdb table keeps only in-frame clones and is missing some. Of 20,000 to 30,000 clones in the sample, roughly 86% were seen once. The sample was CD4+ T cells from peripheral blood mononuclear cells, taken in the second trimester of pregnancy. The receptors were gathered from a female donor in good health, enrolled as a control in a pregnancy study. Each CDR3 is given with its conserved first and last residue. D genes are given only for firm matches. The listing skips clone size in some rows; elsewhere it reads once, few, many or a size class.

J | V | D | size | DNA | CDR3
TRBJ1-2 | TRBV18 | TRBD1 | once | TGTGCCAGCTCACCAACAGGGACAGAGGCCCACACCTTC | CASSPTGTEAHTF
TRBJ2-3 | TRBV2 | NA | NA | TGTGCCAGCAGCCACGTCGGGAAACGCGGTTCTAGCACAGATACGCAGTATTTT | CASSHVGKRGSSTDTQYF
TRBJ2-3 | TRBV7-3 | NA | NA | TGTGCCAGCAGCTTAACGGGGGCCAGCACAGATACGCAGTATTTT | CASSLTGASTDTQYF
TRBJ1-4 | TRBV6-1 | TRBD1 | NA | TGTGCCAGCAGTGACAACAGGGGGGGTCGAGAAAAACTGTTTTTT | CASSDNRGGREKLFF
TRBJ1-1 | TRBV4-1 | NA | NA | TGCGCCAGCAGCCAGGGGGTCAGGGGAATTGAAGCTTTCTTT | CASSQGVRGIEAFF
TRBJ1-5 | TRBV7-9 | NA | NA | TGTGCCAGCAGCTTATATAGTTCAGCTCGTCCGAGGAATCAGCCCCAGCATTTT | CASSLYSSARPRNQPQHF
TRBJ1-1 | TRBV7-6 | NA | NA | TGTGCCAGCAGCTTACGCGGGGGGATGAACACTGAAGCTTTCTTT | CASSLRGGMNTEAFF
TRBJ2-5 | TRBV10-3 | TRBD1 | once | TGTGCCATCCGGGGACAGGGAGGAGAAGAGACCCAGTACTTC | CAIRGQGGEETQYF
TRBJ2-1 | TRBV5-1 | NA | NA | TGCGCCAGCAGCTCATTGACTATCGATGAGCAGTTCTTC | CASSSLTIDEQFF
TRBJ2-7 | TRBV6-4 | TRBD2 | NA | TGTGCCAGCAGTGAAGCTAGCGGGAGCTCCTACGAGCAGTACTTC | CASSEASGSSYEQYF
TRBJ1-4 | TRBV11-2 | TRBD1 | NA | TGTGCCAGCACCGTGGACAGGGGTAATGAAAAACTGTTTTTT | CASTVDRGNEKLFF
TRBJ2-7 | TRBV6-5 | TRBD2 | NA | TGTGCCAGCAGTCCAGCGGGGGTACTCAAAGGAGTGCAGTACTTC | CASSPAGVLKGVQYF
TRBJ1-1 | TRBV7-2 | NA | NA | TGTGCCAGCAGCTTAGAGGGACTCTCGAACACTGAAGCTTTCTTT | CASSLEGLSNTEAFF
TRBJ1-4 | TRBV4-3 | TRBD1 | NA | TGCGCCAGCAGCCAAGATAACAGGGGGTTTAATGAAAAACTGTTTTTT | CASSQDNRGFNEKLFF
TRBJ2-7 | TRBV5-1 | TRBD2 | NA | TGCGCCAGCAGCTTGGTGGCTAGCGGGCCCTCCTACGAGCAGTACTTC | CASSLVASGPSYEQYF
TRBJ1-3 | TRBV11-3 | NA | NA | TGTGCCAGCAGCTCCGTCTCTGGAAACACCATATATTTT | CASSSVSGNTIYF
TRBJ2-3 | TRBV5-1 | NA | NA | TGCGCCAGCAGCTTGGGACTCACAGATACGCAGTATTTT | CASSLGLTDTQYF
TRBJ2-1 | TRBV27 | TRBD1 | NA | TGTGCCAGCAGTATCCGGGACAGGGAGCGGGATGAGCAGTTCTTC | CASSIRDRERDEQFF
TRBJ2-5 | TRBV9 | TRBD2 | NA | TGTGCCAGCAGCGTAAGTCAAGGAGGGAGGGGAGAGACCCAGTACTTC | CASSVSQGGRGETQYF
TRBJ2-7 | TRBV5-8 | TRBD1 | few | TGTGCCAGCAGCGGGGACAGGGGGCCCTACGAGCAGTACTTC | CASSGDRGPYEQYF
TRBJ2-3 | TRBV5-4 | NA | NA | TGTGCCAGCAGCTCAGGCCTCGGAGGCGGCACAGATACGCAGTATTTT | CASSSGLGGGTDTQYF
TRBJ2-7 | TRBV5-1 | TRBD2 | NA | TGCGCCAGCAGCACGGGACTAGCGGGGGATATTTCCTACGAGCAGTACTTC | CASSTGLAGDISYEQYF
TRBJ2-2 | TRBV7-3 | TRBD1 | NA | TGTGCCAGCAGCCTACAGGGGGCAAACACCGGGGAGCTGTTTTTT | CASSLQGANTGELFF
TRBJ2-7 | TRBV11-1 | TRBD1 | NA | TGTGCCAGCAGAGCTCCCCGACAGGGATTCGAGCAGTACTTC | CASRAPRQGFEQYF
TRBJ1-3 | TRBV10-3 | NA | NA | TGTGCCATCGGCGAGGTCAGCTCTGGAAACACCATATATTTT | CAIGEVSSGNTIYF
TRBJ1-6 | TRBV27 | NA | NA | TGTGCCAGCAGTTTATTCGGACAGTCCAATTCACCCCTCCACTTT | CASSLFGQSNSPLHF